This TCR beta chain came from a study of blood T cells in healthy people across ages. Findings and limits, study-wide: Roughly linear age-related decline in beta diversity appeared, significant by age about 37. Long-lived donors had more naive CD4+ cells and higher diversity than aged donors.

Next came a second PCR, run for 7 to 11 cycles, which used a sample-barcoded 5' primer along with a J-beta primer mix. TCRdb re-called the 5' RACE reads through MiXCR, storing one row per CDR3 protein. The repertoire includes about 670,000 distinct CDR3 sequences, less than 45% of them detected once, and 25% to 35% sits in the top ten. Worth noting for this clonotype: What it binds is unknown.

Trimming removed 0 bases from V and 3 bases from J, with 5 bases in between. The germline CDR1 and CDR2 sequences are MNHEY and SVGAGI. The CDR3 loop spans 14 amino acids. The donors, all healthy, were Caucasians living in Russia, aged roughly 6 to 95. Investigators took 8 to 10 milliliters of peripheral blood from every donor. The sample comprised blood. This TCR came from an elderly man in good health. V is TRBV6-5 and J is TRBJ1-4; no firm D call. The chain's CDR3 is CASSYSGANEKLFF. CDR3 coding DNA: TGTGCCAGCAGTTACTCCGGGGCTAATGAAAAACTGTTTTTT.